This T cell receptor (beta chain) was identified during a study of T cells in Graves' hyperthyroidism and ophthalmopathy. Study summary: Any treatment followed the collection of peripheral blood at initial diagnosis.

This clonotype came up many times. Its antigen is as yet unknown. CDR1 is MGHRA and CDR2 is YSYEKL in the germline V gene. The CDR3 spans 15 residues. The V end was cut by 0 bases, the J end by 5 bases, with 13 bases between. The CDR3 regions of TCR beta were amplified from RNA transcripts. Using the HTBI primer set, a first-round RT-PCR was run on the TCR CDR3. TCRdb ran MiXCR on the multiplex PCR reads and lists one entry per CDR3 protein. This sample has approximately 520,000 distinct CDR3 sequences, with around 21% found just once. Clinical symptoms, serum thyroxine and TRAb, thyroid ultrasound and orbital computed tomography were used for the diagnoses. Overall study findings and caveats: Researchers report that a 13 V-J model separated ophthalmopathy from stable hyperthyroidism.

Material: blood. The clonotype was recovered from a man between 18 and 35 years old with Graves' hyperthyroidism. The chain joins TRBV4-1 to TRBJ1-1; D remains unclear. CDR3 nucleotide sequence: TGCGCCAGCAGCCAAGATCCGGGGTTATGGACTGAAGCTTTCTTT. This encodes CASSQDPGLWTEAFF.